Listed below are T cell receptor beta chains from one sample, sequenced in a study of blood T cell repertoires in COVID-19. Method: immunoSEQ multiplex PCR; TCRdb's copy keeps in-frame clones and lacks some. The profile shows some 140,000 clones, roughly 80% of them singletons. The sample consisted of PBMCs or T cells enriched from blood (not recorded which). These receptors all come from a man aged 50 or older who had recovered from COVID-19. Each CDR3 is given with its conserved first and last residue. Fields, in order: D gene, clone size, V gene, J gene, CDR3 protein, CDR3 DNA. A D gene is named only where the DNA matches it firmly. The size field is filled for only some rows; it gives once, few, many or a size class.

>TRBD1|few|TRBV28|TRBJ1-6
CASSLSDRGGSPLHF
TGTGCCAGCAGTTTATCCGACAGGGGTGGTTCACCCCTCCACTTT
>NA|NA|TRBV19|TRBJ1-2
CASSIGRMNYGYTF
TGTGCCAGTAGTATTGGCAGGATGAACTATGGCTACACCTTC
>NA|NA|TRBV20-1|TRBJ1-5
CSASLAGDISNQPQHF
TGCAGTGCTAGTCTGGCAGGGGATATTAGCAATCAGCCCCAGCATTTT
>TRBD1|few|TRBV3-1/TRBV3-2|TRBJ1-1
CASSYRTGGRGTEAFF
TGTGCCAGCAGCTACCGGACAGGGGGCCGGGGGACTGAAGCTTTCTTT
>NA|NA|TRBV10-2|TRBJ2-3
CASSESKRYRVRTDTQYF
TGCGCCAGCAGTGAGTCGAAGAGGTACAGGGTCCGCACAGATACGCAGTATTTT
>NA|NA|TRBV28|TRBJ1-2
CASSLHRGEGNYGYTF
TGTGCCAGCAGTTTACACCGGGGAGAAGGGAACTATGGCTACACCTTC
>TRBD2|NA|TRBV27|TRBJ2-3
CASSLLGLAGSDTQYF
TGTGCCAGCAGTTTATTGGGACTAGCGGGTTCAGATACGCAGTATTTT
>NA|NA|TRBV5-4|TRBJ2-1
CASSLNAGSYNEQFF
TGTGCCAGCAGCCTCAACGCGGGCTCCTACAATGAGCAGTTCTTC
>NA|NA|TRBV10-3|TRBJ1-6
CAIKQDSNNSPLHF
TGTGCCATCAAGCAAGACAGCAATAATTCACCCCTCCACTTT
>NA|NA|TRBV5-3|TRBJ1-5
CARSLALSLRRQPQHF
TGTGCCAGAAGCTTGGCACTGAGCCTACGGCGGCAGCCCCAGCATTTT
>NA|few|TRBV7-2|TRBJ1-1
CASSLVLRGSAAFF
TGTGCCAGCAGCTTAGTTCTCAGAGGGAGCGCAGCTTTCTTT
>TRBD2|NA|TRBV7-3|TRBJ2-1
CASSPHIAGGYNEQFF
TGTGCCAGCAGCCCTCATATAGCGGGGGGGTACAATGAGCAGTTCTTC
>NA|NA|TRBV9|TRBJ2-1
CASSAPKERVREQFF
TGTGCCAGCAGCGCTCCGAAGGAGCGGGTGCGTGAGCAGTTCTTC
>TRBD1|NA|TRBV6-5|TRBJ2-7
CASSYQTGSYEQYF
TGTGCCAGCAGTTACCAGACAGGGTCCTACGAGCAGTACTTC
>TRBD2|NA|TRBV3-1/TRBV3-2|TRBJ2-7
CASSSGTSGGEQYF
TGTGCCAGCAGCTCCGGGACTAGCGGGGGCGAGCAGTACTTC
>TRBD1|NA|TRBV6-5|TRBJ2-7
CASKMTGSLWEQYF
TGTGCCAGCAAAATGACAGGGTCCCTTTGGGAGCAGTACTTC
>NA|NA|TRBV12-3/TRBV12-4|TRBJ2-7
CASRLSSYEQYF
TGTGCCAGCAGGCTAAGCTCCTACGAGCAGTACTTC
>NA|NA|TRBV7-2|TRBJ1-5
CASSLVGGNQPQHF
TGTGCCAGCAGCTTAGTAGGGGGAAATCAGCCCCAGCATTTT
>NA|NA|TRBV6-5|TRBJ1-3
CASTDRRSSGNTIYF
TGTGCCAGCACCGACAGGCGAAGCTCTGGAAACACCATATATTTT
>TRBD1|NA|TRBV7-9|TRBJ1-5
CASSPGTGGQPQHF
TGTGCCAGCAGCCCTGGGACAGGCGGACAGCCCCAGCATTTT
>NA|once|TRBV7-3|TRBJ2-1
CASSSQTSYNEQFF
TGTGCCAGCAGCTCCCAGACTAGTTACAATGAGCAGTTCTTC
>TRBD1|NA|TRBV27|TRBJ1-2
CASSLFTGGGGYTF
TGTGCCAGCAGTTTATTCACAGGGGGCGGTGGCTACACCTTC
>TRBD1|NA|TRBV5-4|TRBJ1-6
CASRGQDDYNSPLHF
TGTGCCAGCAGGGGACAGGACGACTATAATTCACCCCTCCACTTT
>TRBD1|few|TRBV7-8|TRBJ1-2
CASSLGSQGGGYTF
TGTGCCAGCAGCTTAGGGTCCCAGGGGGGTGGCTACACCTTC
>NA|NA|TRBV30|TRBJ2-5
CAWSVVAGRETQYF
TGTGCCTGGAGTGTAGTAGCCGGTCGGGAGACCCAGTACTTC
>NA|NA|TRBV20-1|TRBJ1-1
CSARGRGEAFF
TGCAGTGCTAGAGGGAGGGGTGAAGCTTTCTTT
>NA|NA|TRBV19|TRBJ1-1
CATRVFSEAFF
TGTGCCACCAGGGTTTTCTCTGAAGCTTTCTTT
>NA|NA|TRBV15|TRBJ1-4
CATSRDRANEKLFF
TGTGCCACCAGCAGAGACCGAGCTAATGAAAAACTGTTTTTT
>TRBD1|NA|TRBV7-8|TRBJ2-7
CASSRTGYEQYF
TGTGCCAGCAGCCGGACAGGGTACGAGCAGTACTTC
>NA|NA|TRBV19|TRBJ1-2
CASSIPSNYGYTF
TGTGCCAGTAGTATCCCCTCCAACTATGGCTACACCTTC
>NA|NA|TRBV21-1|TRBJ2-5
CASSKALRGQETQYF
TGTGCCAGCAGCAAAGCGTTAAGGGGTCAAGAGACCCAGTACTTC
>TRBD1|once|TRBV11-2|TRBJ1-6
CASSFGFSGQGNSPLHF
TGTGCCAGCAGCTTCGGTTTTTCAGGACAGGGTAATTCACCCCTCCACTTT
>TRBD1|NA|TRBV19|TRBJ2-2
CASSIRGPNGELFF
TGTGCCAGTAGTATCAGGGGGCCGAACGGGGAGCTGTTTTTT
>TRBD2|NA|TRBV18|TRBJ2-7
CASSPSGTSGGAREQYF
TGTGCCAGCTCACCATCCGGGACTAGCGGGGGGGCGAGGGAGCAGTACTTC
>NA|NA|TRBV24-1|TRBJ2-4
CATSDPTGPDKNIQYF
TGTGCCACCAGTGATCCCACAGGGCCGGACAAAAACATTCAGTACTTC
>TRBD2|once|TRBV3-1/TRBV3-2|TRBJ2-7
CASSQASGGVYEQYF
TGTGCCAGCAGCCAGGCTAGCGGGGGGGTTTACGAGCAGTACTTC
>TRBD1|NA|TRBV5-8|TRBJ1-5
CASSYRGSNQPQHF
TGTGCCAGCAGTTACAGGGGAAGCAATCAGCCCCAGCATTTT